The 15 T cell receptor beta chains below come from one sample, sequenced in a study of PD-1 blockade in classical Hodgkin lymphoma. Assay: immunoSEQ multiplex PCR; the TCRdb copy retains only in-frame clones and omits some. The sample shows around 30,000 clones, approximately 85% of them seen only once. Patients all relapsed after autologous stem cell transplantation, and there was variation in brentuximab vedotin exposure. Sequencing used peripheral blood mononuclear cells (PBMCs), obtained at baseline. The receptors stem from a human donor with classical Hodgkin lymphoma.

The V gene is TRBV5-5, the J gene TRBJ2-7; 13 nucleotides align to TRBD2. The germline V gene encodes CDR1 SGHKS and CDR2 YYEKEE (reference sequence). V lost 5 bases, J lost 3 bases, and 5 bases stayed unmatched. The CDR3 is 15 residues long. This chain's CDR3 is CASRRLAGGLYEQYF. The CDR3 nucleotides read TGTGCCAGCAGACGACTAGCGGGGGGCCTCTACGAGCAGTACTTC.

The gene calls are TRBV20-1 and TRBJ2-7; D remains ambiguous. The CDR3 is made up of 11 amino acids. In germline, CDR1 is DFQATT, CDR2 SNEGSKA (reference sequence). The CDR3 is CSLGKEGEQYF. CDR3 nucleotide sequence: TGCAGCCTAGGAAAGGAAGGCGAGCAGTACTTC.

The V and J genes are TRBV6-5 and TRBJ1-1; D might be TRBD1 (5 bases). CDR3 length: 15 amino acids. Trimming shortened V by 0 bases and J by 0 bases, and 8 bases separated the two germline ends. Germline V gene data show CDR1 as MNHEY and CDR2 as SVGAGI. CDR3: CASSYSDSMNTEAFF. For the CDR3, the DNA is TGTGCCAGCAGTTACTCCGACAGTATGAACACTGAAGCTTTCTTT.

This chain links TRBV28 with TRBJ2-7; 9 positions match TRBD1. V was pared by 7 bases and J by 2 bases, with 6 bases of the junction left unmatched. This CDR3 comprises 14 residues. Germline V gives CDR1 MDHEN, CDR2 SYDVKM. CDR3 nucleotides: TGTGCCAGCACCAGCTGGGACAGGGCCTACGAGCAGTACTTC. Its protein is CASTSWDRAYEQYF.

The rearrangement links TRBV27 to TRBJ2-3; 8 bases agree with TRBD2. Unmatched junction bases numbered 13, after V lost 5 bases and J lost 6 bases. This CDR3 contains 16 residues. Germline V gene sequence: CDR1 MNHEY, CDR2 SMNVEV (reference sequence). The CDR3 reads CASSQGLALGTDTQYF. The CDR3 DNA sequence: TGTGCCAGCAGTCAAGGACTAGCCCTAGGGACGGATACGCAGTATTTT.

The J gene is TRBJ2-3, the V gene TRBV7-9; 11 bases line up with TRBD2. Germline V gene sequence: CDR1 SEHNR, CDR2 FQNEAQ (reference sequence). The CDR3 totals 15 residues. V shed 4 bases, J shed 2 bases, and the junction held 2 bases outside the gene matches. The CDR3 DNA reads TGTGCCAGCAGCTCACTAGCGGGGGTCACAGATACGCAGTATTTT. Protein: CASSSLAGVTDTQYF.

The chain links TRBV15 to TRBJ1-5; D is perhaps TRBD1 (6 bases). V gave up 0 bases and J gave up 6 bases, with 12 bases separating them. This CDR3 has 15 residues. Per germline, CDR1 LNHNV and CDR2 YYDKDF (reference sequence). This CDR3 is CATSRDVGGFQPQHF. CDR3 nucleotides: TGTGCCACCAGCAGAGATGTAGGGGGTTTTCAGCCCCAGCATTTT.

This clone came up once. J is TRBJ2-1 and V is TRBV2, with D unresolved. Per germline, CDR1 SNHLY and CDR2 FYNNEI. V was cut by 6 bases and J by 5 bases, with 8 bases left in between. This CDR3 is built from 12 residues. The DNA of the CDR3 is TGTGCCAGCAGCGGGTGGGACAATGAGCAGTTCTTC. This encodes CASSGWDNEQFF.

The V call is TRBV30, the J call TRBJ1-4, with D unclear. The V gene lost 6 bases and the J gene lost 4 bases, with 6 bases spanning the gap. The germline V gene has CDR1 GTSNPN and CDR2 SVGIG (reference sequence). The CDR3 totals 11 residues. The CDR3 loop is CACRFNEKLFF. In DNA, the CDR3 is TGTGCCTGTCGGTTTAATGAAAAACTGTTTTTT.

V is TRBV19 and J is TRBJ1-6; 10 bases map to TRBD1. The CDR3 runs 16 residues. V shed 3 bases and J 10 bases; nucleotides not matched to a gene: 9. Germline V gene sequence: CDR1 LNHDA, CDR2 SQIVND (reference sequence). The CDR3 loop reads CASSIHSGQGISPLHF. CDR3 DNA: TGTGCCAGTAGTATTCATTCGGGACAGGGGATCTCACCCCTCCACTTT.

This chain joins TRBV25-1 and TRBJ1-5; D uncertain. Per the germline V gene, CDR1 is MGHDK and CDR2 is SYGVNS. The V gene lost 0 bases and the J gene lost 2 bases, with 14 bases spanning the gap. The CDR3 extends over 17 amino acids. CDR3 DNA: TGTGCCAGCAGTGAATATTCAACCAAGACCTGCAATCAGCCCCAGCATTTT. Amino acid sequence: CASSEYSTKTCNQPQHF.

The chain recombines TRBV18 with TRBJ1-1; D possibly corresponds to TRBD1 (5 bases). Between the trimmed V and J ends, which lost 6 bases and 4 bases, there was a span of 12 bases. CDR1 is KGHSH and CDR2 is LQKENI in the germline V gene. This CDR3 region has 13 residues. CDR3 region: CASSLGEGTEAFF. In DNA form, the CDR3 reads TGTGCCAGCTCCCTGGGGGAGGGCACTGAAGCTTTCTTT.

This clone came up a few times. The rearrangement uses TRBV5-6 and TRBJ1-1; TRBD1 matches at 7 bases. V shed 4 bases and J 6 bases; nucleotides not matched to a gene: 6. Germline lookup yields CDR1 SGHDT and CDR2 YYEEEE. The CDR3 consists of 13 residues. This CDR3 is CASSRNRGAEAFF. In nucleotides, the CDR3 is TGTGCCAGCAGCCGTAACAGGGGCGCTGAAGCTTTCTTT.

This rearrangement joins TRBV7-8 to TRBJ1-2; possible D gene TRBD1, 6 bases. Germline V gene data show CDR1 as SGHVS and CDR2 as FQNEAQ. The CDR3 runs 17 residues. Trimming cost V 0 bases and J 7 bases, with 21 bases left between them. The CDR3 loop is CASSLAKFGGPVSGYTF. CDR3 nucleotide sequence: TGTGCCAGCAGCTTAGCCAAATTCGGGGGGCCAGTGAGTGGCTACACCTTC.

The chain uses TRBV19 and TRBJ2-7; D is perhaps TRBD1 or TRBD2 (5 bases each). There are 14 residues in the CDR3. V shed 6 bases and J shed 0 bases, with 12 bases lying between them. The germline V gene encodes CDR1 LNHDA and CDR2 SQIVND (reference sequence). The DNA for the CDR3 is TGTGCCAGTAGCCGGGACCCACGCTCCTACGAGCAGTACTTC. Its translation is CASSRDPRSYEQYF.